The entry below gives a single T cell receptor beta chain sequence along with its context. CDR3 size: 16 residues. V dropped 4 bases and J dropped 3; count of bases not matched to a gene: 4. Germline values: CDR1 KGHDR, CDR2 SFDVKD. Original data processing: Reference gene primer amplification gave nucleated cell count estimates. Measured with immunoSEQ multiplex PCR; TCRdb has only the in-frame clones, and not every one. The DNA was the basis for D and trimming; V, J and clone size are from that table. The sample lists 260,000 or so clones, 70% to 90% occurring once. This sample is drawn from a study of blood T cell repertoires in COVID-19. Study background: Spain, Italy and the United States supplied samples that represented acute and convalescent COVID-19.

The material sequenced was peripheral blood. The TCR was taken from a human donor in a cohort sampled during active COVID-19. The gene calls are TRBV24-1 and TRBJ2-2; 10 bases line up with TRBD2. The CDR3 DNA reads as TGTGCCACCAGTGACGTTAGCGGGGGGCACACCGGGGAGCTGTTTTTT. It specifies CATSDVSGGHTGELFF.